The 13 T cell receptor beta chains reported below all come from one sample, sequenced in a study of T cells in Graves' hyperthyroidism and ophthalmopathy. Amplified regions were TCR beta CDR3 sequences from RNA transcripts. The HTBI primer set served for first-round RT-PCR of the TCR CDR3. TCRdb ran MiXCR on the multiplex PCR reads and lists one entry per CDR3 protein. This sample carries approximately 530,000 distinct CDR3 sequences, 16% of them seen once, and the ten largest clones take 15% to 20%. The sample consisted of blood. These TCRs come from a woman aged 18-29 years with Graves' hyperthyroidism.

This clonotype was picked up a small number of times. CDR3 DNA: TGTGCCAGCAGCTTAATGGTGAACACTGAAGCTTTCTTT. Translated: CASSLMVNTEAFF. The chain employs TRBV7-2 and TRBJ1-1; the D is unclear. This CDR3 region has 13 residues. V was cut by 2 bases and J by 0 bases, with 4 bases left in between. Germline CDR1 SGHTA, CDR2 FQGNSA.

J is TRBJ1-1 and V is TRBV30; D call uncertain. The CDR3 spans 14 residues. Trimming cost V 3 bases and J 4 bases, with 15 bases left between them. CDR1 is GTSNPN, CDR2 SVGIG, per germline (reference sequence). The CDR3 region is CAWSFKSGSTEAFF. CDR3 coding DNA: TGTGCCTGGAGCTTTAAGTCCGGGTCCACTGAAGCTTTCTTT.

This clonotype showed up many times. The chain recombines TRBV27 with TRBJ2-7, with 8 bases aligning to TRBD2. The CDR3 covers 17 residues. Per the germline V gene, CDR1 is MNHEY and CDR2 is SMNVEV (reference sequence). Unmatched junction bases numbered 14, after V lost 2 bases and J lost 5 bases. The CDR3 region is CASSLLQPTSVGDEQYF. CDR3 sequence (DNA): TGTGCCAGCAGTTTACTCCAGCCGACTAGCGTCGGGGACGAGCAGTACTTC.

This clonotype showed up many times. The chain is built from TRBV20-1 and TRBJ1-2; unclear D gene. The CDR3 has 13 amino acids. V shed 2 bases and J shed 8 bases, with 15 bases lying between them. Germline CDR1 reads DFQATT; CDR2 reads SNEGSKA (reference sequence). CDR3 DNA sequence: TGCAGTGCTAGACCCCCGACCGCAACGGGCTACACCTTC. This encodes CSARPPTATGYTF.

The rearrangement links TRBV20-1 to TRBJ2-7, with TRBD2 matching 11 bases. Trimming removed 6 bases from V and 4 bases from J; junction bases left unmatched: 11. The CDR3 is 15 amino acids. Germline-derived CDR1 and CDR2 are DFQATT and SNEGSKA (reference sequence). The CDR3 bases are TGCAGTGCAGACCCGGGGACTAGCGGAAATTACGAGCAGTACTTC. Translation: CSADPGTSGNYEQYF.

This clonotype was seen ten or more times. The chain recombines TRBV12-3 or TRBV12-4 with TRBJ2-5; D may be TRBD1 (5 bases). V was cut by 2 bases and J by 4 bases, with 11 bases left in between. This CDR3 has 14 amino acids. In nucleotides, the CDR3 is TGTGCCAGCAGTTTAAACAGGCGGACAGAGACCCAGTACTTC. Translating gives CASSLNRRTETQYF.

This clonotype was recorded many times. The gene calls are TRBV6-1 and TRBJ1-5; weak D call: TRBD1 (5 bases). The CDR3 is 15 amino acids. V was clipped by 3 bases and J by 5 bases, with 14 bases between them. Germline CDR1 and CDR2: MNHNS and SASEGT. The CDR3 DNA is TGTGCCAGCAGTGAGATAGATGGGGCGGATCAGCCCCAGCATTTT. Encoded protein: CASSEIDGADQPQHF.

The chain links TRBV5-5 to TRBJ1-4, with a tentative D call TRBD1 (5 bases). In germline, CDR1 is SGHKS, CDR2 YYEKEE (reference sequence). The V end lost 4 bases, the J end lost 11 bases, and 12 bases lay between the germline ends. The CDR3 has 12 residues. CDR3: CASSPGTPKLFF. The CDR3 coding sequence is TGTGCCAGCAGCCCCGGGACCCCTAAACTGTTTTTT.

V gene TRBV10-3 combines with J gene TRBJ2-7; 11 nucleotides align to TRBD2. The J segment lost 6 bases and the V segment lost 6 bases, leaving 10 bases of the junction unmatched. Germline CDR1 and CDR2: ENHRY and SYGVKD. The CDR3 runs to 15 residues. In nucleotides, the CDR3 is TGTGCCATCAGGGATAGCGGGAGGGCCTATGGCGAGCAGTACTTC. Protein product: CAIRDSGRAYGEQYF.

On this clonotype itself: A much larger clone is a single base away; this may be a read error. This chain connects TRBV7-2 to TRBJ1-1; TRBD1 might be the D (6 bases). The CDR3 is made up of 15 amino acids. The V gene's germline CDR1 is SGHTA and CDR2 FQGNSA. The chain's CDR3 is CASSFRGLGNTEGFF. The CDR3 nucleotides read TGTGCCAGCAGCTTTCGGGGGCTGGGGAACACTGAAGGTTTCTTT.

J is TRBJ1-2 and V is TRBV2, with a tentative D call TRBD1 (5 bases). V lost 4 bases, J lost 13 bases, and 10 bases lay in between. The CDR3 has 10 residues. The germline V gene encodes CDR1 SNHLY and CDR2 FYNNEI. The CDR3 spells CASSAGLATF. CDR3 in DNA: TGTGCCAGCAGTGCAGGGCTCGCCACCTTC.

The chain is built from TRBV2 and TRBJ1-2; TRBD1 agrees at 11 bases. V shed 5 bases and J 7 bases; nucleotides not matched to a gene: 12. Germline CDR1 is SNHLY and CDR2 is FYNNEI. The CDR3 is 16 residues long. The CDR3, as DNA: TGTGCCAGCAGTTTAGTCCGTGGACAGGGGGCTAGTGGCTACACCTTC. Amino acid sequence: CASSLVRGQGASGYTF.

The chain has TRBV28 and TRBJ1-6; perhaps TRBD1 as D (6 bases). V was pared by 6 bases and J by 4 bases, with 13 bases between. Per the germline V gene, CDR1 is MDHEN and CDR2 is SYDVKM. The length of the CDR3 is 15 residues. The CDR3 DNA reads as TGTGCCAGCAGCAACAGGGAAAGGTATAATTCACCCCTCCACTTT. Its translation is CASSNRERYNSPLHF. Full variable domain (remainder filled in from reference TRBV28 and TRBJ1-6): DVKVTQSSRYLVKRTGEKVFLECVQDMDHENMFWYRQDPGLGLRLIYFSYDVKMKEKGDIPEGYSVSREKKERFSLILESASTNQTSMYLCASSNRERYNSPLHFGNGTRLTVT.